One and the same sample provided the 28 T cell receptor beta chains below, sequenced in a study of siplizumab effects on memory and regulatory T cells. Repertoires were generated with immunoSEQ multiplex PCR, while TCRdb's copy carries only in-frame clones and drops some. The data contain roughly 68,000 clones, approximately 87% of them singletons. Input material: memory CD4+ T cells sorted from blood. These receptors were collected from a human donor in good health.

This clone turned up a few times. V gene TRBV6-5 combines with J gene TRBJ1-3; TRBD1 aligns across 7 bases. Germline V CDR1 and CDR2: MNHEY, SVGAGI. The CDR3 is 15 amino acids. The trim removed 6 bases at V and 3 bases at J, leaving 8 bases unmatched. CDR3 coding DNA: TGTGCCAGCAGGGGCGAAGACAGGGTTGGAAACACCATATATTTT. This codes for CASRGEDRVGNTIYF.

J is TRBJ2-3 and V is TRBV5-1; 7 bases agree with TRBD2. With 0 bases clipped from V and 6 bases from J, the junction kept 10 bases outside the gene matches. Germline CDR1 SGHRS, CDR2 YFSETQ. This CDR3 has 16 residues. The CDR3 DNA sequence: TGCGCCAGCAGCTTGGCCGCGGGAGTTAGGTTGGATACGCAGTATTTT. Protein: CASSLAAGVRLDTQYF.

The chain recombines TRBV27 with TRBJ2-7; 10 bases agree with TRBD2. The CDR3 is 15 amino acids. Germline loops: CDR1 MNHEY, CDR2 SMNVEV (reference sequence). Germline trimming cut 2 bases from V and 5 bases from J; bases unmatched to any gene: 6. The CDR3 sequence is CASSLKPSGSHEQYF. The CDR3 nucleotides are TGTGCCAGCAGTTTAAAGCCTAGCGGGAGCCACGAGCAGTACTTC.

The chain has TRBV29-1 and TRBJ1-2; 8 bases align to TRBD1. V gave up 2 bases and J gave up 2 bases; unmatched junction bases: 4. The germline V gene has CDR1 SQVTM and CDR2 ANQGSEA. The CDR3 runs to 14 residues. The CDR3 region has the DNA TGCAGCGTTGAATCACGGACAGGGAACTATGGCTACACCTTC. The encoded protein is CSVESRTGNYGYTF. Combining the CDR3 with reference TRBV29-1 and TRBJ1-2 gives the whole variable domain SAVISQKPSRDICQRGTSLTIQCQVDSQVTMMFWYRQQPGQSLTLIATANQGSEATYESGFVIDKFPISRPNLTFSTLTVSNMSPEDSSIYLCSVESRTGNYGYTFGSGTRLTVV.

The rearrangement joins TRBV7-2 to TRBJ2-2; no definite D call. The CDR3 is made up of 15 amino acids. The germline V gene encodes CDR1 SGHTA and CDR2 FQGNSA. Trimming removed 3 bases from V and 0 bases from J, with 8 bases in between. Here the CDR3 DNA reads TGTGCCAGCAGCTTGCAGTTCGCGAACACCGGGGAGCTGTTTTTT. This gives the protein CASSLQFANTGELFF.

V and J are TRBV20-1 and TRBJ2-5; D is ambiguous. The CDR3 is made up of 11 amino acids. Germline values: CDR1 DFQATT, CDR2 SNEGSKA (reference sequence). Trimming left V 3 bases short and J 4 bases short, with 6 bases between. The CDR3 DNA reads TGCAGTGCTAGGGAGCCAGAGACCCAGTACTTC. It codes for CSAREPETQYF.

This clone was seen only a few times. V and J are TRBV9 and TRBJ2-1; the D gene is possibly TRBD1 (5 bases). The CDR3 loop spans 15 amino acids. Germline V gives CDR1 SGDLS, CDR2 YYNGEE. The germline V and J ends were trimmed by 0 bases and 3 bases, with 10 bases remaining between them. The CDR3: CASSVAGSDYNEQFF. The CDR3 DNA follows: TGTGCCAGCAGCGTAGCAGGGTCGGACTACAATGAGCAGTTCTTC.

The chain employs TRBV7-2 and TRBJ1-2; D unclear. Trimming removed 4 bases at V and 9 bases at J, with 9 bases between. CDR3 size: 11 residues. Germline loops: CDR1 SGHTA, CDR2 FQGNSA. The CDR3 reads CASSSTSRYTF. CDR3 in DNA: TGTGCCAGCAGCTCCACGAGTCGCTACACCTTC.

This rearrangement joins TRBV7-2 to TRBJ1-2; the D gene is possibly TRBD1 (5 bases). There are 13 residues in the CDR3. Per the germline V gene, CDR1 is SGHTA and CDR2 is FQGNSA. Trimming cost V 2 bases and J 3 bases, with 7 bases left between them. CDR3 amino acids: CASSLLQDYGYTF. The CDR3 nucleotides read TGTGCCAGCAGCTTACTACAGGACTATGGCTACACCTTC.

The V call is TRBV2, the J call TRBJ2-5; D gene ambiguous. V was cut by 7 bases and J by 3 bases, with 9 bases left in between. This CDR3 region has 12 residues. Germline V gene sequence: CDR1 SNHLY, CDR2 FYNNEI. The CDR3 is CASKLVEETQYF. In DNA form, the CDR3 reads TGTGCCAGCAAGCTTGTGGAAGAGACCCAGTACTTC.

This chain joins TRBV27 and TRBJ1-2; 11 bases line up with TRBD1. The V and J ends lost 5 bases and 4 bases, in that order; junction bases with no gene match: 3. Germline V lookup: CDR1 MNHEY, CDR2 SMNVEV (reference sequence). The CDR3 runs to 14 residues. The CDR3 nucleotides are TGTGCCAGCAGTCGGACAGGGGGCGTCTATGGCTACACCTTC. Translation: CASSRTGGVYGYTF.

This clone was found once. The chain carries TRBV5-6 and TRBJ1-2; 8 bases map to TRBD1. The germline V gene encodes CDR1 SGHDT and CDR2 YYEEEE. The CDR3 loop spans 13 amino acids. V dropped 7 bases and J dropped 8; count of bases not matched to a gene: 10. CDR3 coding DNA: TGTGCCAGCTCGTCAGGGGGCCGGGAAGGCTACACCTTC. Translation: CASSSGGREGYTF.

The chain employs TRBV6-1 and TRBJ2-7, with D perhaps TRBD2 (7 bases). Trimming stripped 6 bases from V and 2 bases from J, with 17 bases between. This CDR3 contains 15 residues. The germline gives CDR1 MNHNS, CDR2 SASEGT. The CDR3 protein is CASRGGTTSAYEQYF. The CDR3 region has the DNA TGTGCCAGCAGGGGGGGGACAACAAGCGCCTACGAGCAGTACTTC.

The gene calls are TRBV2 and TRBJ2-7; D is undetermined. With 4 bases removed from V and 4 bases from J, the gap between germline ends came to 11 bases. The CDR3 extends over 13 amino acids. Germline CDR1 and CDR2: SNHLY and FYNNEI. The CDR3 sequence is CASSVPPLYEQYF. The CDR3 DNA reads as TGTGCCAGCAGTGTACCCCCCCTTTACGAGCAGTACTTC.

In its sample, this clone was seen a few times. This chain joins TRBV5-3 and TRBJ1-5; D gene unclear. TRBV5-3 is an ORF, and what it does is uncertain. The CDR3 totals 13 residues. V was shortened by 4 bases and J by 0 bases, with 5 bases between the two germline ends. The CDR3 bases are TGTGCCAGAAGCCCCTATAGCAATCAGCCCCAGCATTTT. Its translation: CARSPYSNQPQHF.

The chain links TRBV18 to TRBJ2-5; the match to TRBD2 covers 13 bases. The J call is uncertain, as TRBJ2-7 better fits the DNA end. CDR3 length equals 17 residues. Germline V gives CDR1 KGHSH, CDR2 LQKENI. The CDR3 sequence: CASSPGLAGSRVYEQYF. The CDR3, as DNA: TGTGCCAGCTCACCGGGACTAGCGGGAAGTCGGGTCTACGAGCAGTACTTC.

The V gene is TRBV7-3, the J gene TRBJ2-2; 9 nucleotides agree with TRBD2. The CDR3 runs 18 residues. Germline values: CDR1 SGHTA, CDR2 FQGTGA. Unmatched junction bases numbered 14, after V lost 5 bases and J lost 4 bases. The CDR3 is CASSPRRGREGRTGELFF. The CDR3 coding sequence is TGTGCCAGCAGCCCTCGAAGGGGGCGGGAGGGCCGCACCGGGGAGCTGTTTTTT.

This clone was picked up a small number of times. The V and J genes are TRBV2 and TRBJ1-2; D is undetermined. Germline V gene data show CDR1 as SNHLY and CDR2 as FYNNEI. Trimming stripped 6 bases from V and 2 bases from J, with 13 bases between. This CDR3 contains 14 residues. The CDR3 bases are TGTGCCAGCAGAGACGGGGAGGGAAACTATGGCTACACCTTC. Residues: CASRDGEGNYGYTF. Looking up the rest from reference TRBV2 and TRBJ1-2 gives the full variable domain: EPEVTQTPSHQVTQMGQEVILRCVPISNHLYFYWYRQILGQKVEFLVSFYNNEISEKSEIFDDQFSVERPDGSNFTLKIRSTKLEDSAMYFCASRDGEGNYGYTFGSGTRLTVV.

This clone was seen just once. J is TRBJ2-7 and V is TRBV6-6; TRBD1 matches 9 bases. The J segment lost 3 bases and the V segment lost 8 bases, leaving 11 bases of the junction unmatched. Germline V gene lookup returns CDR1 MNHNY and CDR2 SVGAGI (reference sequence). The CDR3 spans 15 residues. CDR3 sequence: CASRLRTGEYYEQYF. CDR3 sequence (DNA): TGTGCCAGCCGACTTCGGACAGGGGAATACTACGAGCAGTACTTC.

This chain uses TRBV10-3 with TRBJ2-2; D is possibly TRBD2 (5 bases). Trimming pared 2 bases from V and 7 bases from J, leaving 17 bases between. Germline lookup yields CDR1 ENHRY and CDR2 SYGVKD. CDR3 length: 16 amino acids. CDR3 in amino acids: CAISERAADVVGELFF. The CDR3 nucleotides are TGTGCCATCAGTGAGAGAGCGGCTGATGTGGTCGGGGAGCTGTTTTTT.

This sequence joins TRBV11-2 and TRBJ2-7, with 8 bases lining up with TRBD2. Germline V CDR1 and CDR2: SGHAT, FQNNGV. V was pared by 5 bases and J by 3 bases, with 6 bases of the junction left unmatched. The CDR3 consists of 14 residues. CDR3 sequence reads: CASSPGGSYYEQYF. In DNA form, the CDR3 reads TGTGCCAGCAGCCCGGGAGGGTCTTACTACGAGCAGTACTTC.

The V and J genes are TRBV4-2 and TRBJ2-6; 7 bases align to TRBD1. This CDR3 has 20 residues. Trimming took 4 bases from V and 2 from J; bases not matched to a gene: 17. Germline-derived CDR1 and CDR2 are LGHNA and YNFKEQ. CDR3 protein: CASSPRGDTGVGAGANVLTF. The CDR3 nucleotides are TGTGCCAGCAGCCCCCGCGGTGATACAGGGGTTGGAGCTGGGGCCAACGTCCTGACTTTC.

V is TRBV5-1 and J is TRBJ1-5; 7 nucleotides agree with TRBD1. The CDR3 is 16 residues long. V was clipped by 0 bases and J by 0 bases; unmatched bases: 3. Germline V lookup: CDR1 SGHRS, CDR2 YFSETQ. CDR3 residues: CASSLDGTDSNQPQHF. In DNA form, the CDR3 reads TGCGCCAGCAGCTTGGATGGGACAGATAGCAATCAGCCCCAGCATTTT.

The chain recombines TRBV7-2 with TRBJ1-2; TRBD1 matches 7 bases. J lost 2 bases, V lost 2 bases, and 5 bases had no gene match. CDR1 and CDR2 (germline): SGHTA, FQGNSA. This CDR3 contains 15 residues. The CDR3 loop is CASSLTGTDNYGYTF. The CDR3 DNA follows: TGTGCCAGCAGCTTAACCGGGACAGACAACTATGGCTACACCTTC.

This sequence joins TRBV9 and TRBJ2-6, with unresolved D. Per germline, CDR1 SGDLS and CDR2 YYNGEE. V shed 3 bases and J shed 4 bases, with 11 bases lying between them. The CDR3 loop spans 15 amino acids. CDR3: CASSGEGPGANVLTF. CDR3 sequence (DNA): TGTGCCAGCAGCGGGGAAGGGCCCGGGGCCAACGTCCTGACTTTC. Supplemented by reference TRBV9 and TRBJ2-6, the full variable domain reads DSGVTQTPKHLITATGQRVTLRCSPRSGDLSVYWYQQSLDQGLQFLIQYYNGEERAKGNILERFSAQQFPDLHSELNLSSLELGDSALYFCASSGEGPGANVLTFGAGSRLTVL.

CDR3 nucleotides: TGTGCCAGCAGTGAAGCGTCCGGGGTAGGCGAGACCCAGTACTTC. It specifies CASSEASGVGETQYF. V is TRBV6-1 and J is TRBJ2-5; D may be TRBD2 (5 bases). The germline V gene has CDR1 MNHNS and CDR2 SASEGT. Trimming cost V 0 bases and J 5 bases, with 13 bases left between them. The length of the CDR3 is 15 residues.

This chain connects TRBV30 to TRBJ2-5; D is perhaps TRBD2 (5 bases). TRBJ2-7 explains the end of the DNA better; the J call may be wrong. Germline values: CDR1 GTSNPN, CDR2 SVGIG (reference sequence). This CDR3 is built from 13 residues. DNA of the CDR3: TGTGCCTGGTCTAGCCCTAGCTCCTACGAGCAGTACTTC. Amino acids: CAWSSPSSYEQYF.

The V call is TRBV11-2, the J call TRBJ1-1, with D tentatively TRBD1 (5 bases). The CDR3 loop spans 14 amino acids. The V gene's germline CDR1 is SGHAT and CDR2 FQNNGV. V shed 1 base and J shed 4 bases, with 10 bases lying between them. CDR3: CASSLVTGPTEAFF. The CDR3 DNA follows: TGTGCCAGCAGCTTAGTCACAGGCCCCACTGAAGCTTTCTTT.